This T cell receptor beta chain stems from a study of T cell changes during pregnancy in multiple sclerosis (dated by TCRdb to the late 2010s). As for the study more broadly: The study examined how the T cell repertoire changed over the course of pregnancy in women with multiple sclerosis.

Library preparation was by the immunoSEQ multiplex PCR assay. Held by TCRdb, this immuneACCESS table contains in-frame sequences only and omits some clones. Under half of the omission traces to an unresolved V gene where checked; the cause of the rest is unknown. The sample table contains some 80,000 clones; only one count was recorded for around 89% of them. The ten largest make up over 0.8% of the sample. Its CDR3 holds 14 amino acids, cysteine through phenylalanine. Only the CDR3 DNA is retained, 42 bases long and in frame from the first base. Per the germline V gene, MNHEY is the CDR1 and SVGAGI is the CDR2. The germline V end is reduced by 6 bases and the J end by 6 bases; junction bases left unmatched: 7. With regard to this clone: There is no known antigen for this receptor. No base quality values were provided; no much bigger clone lies one nucleotide off.

This sequence was found in a female donor in good health, enrolled as a control in a pregnancy study. In this chain, TRBV6-5 is recombined with TRBJ1-2; TRBD1 fits 10 bases in the junction. This specimen consisted of peripheral blood, obtained in the first trimester of pregnancy. The CDR3 region has the sequence CASRNSGQGNGYTF. The DNA reads as follows: TGTGCCAGCAGAAACTCGGGACAGGGGAATGGCTACACCTTC.